This entry lists 25 T cell receptor beta chains sequenced from one sample in a study of T-cell memory formation after mild COVID-19. From the 5' RACE reads, TCRdb called clonotypes with MiXCR, one entry per CDR3 protein. Among about 140,000 distinct CDR3 sequences, about 19% were seen once, and the ten largest hold 2% to 2.5%. The source material was PBMCs or a T cell subset sorted from them (not recorded which). The receptors originated from an adult woman who had mild COVID-19 (a few samples of this study predate the infection). Cell type and time point are not known.

This chain uses TRBV12-3 or TRBV12-4 with TRBJ2-7; the match to TRBD1 covers 7 bases. Trimming removed 6 bases from V and 0 bases from J; junction bases left unmatched: 5. The length of the CDR3 is 14 residues. CDR3 in amino acids: CASRPGQASYEQYF. Here the CDR3 DNA reads TGTGCCAGCAGACCCGGACAGGCCTCCTACGAGCAGTACTTC.

This clonotype was found a few times. The chain couples TRBV5-1 to TRBJ2-5; 7 bases match TRBD1. With V trimmed by 1 base and J by 1 base, 4 bases remained unmatched. Germline V CDR1 and CDR2: SGHRS, YFSETQ. This CDR3 has 15 residues. CDR3 in DNA: TGCGCCAGCAGCTTGACACAGGGGCGCCAAGAGACCCAGTACTTC. As protein: CASSLTQGRQETQYF.

This clonotype was detected only a few times. The chain joins TRBV20-1 to TRBJ2-3; 9 bases map to TRBD2. Germline V gene sequence: CDR1 DFQATT, CDR2 SNEGSKA (reference sequence). The CDR3 contains 15 residues. J was trimmed by 2 bases and V by 0 bases; bases with no gene match: 3. The CDR3, as DNA: TGCAGTGCTAGAGAGACTAGCGGATACACAGATACGCAGTATTTT. Amino acids: CSARETSGYTDTQYF.

This clonotype was seen just once. The chain has TRBV3-1 and TRBJ1-1; D possibly corresponds to TRBD1 (5 bases). V lost 4 bases to trimming and J lost 6 bases, with 12 bases between them. This CDR3 has 13 residues. Germline V gives CDR1 LGHDT, CDR2 YNNKEL (reference sequence). The CDR3 sequence: CASSPGAPPEAFF. The CDR3 nucleotides read TGTGCCAGCAGCCCCGGGGCTCCCCCTGAAGCTTTCTTT.

The chain carries TRBV20-1 and TRBJ1-5; D remains ambiguous. Germline assignment: CDR1 DFQATT and CDR2 SNEGSKA (reference sequence). The V end was cut by 5 bases, the J end by 3 bases, with 20 bases between. This CDR3 has 16 amino acids. In DNA, the CDR3 is TGCAGTGCTCTAGAGGAGATCAGGCAGGACAATCAGCCCCAGCATTTT. Translating it yields CSALEEIRQDNQPQHF.

The chain has TRBV7-3 and TRBJ2-1; D is possibly TRBD1 (7 bases). This CDR3 has 16 residues. CDR1 and CDR2 from the germline V gene are SGHTA and FQGTGA. V shed 4 bases and J shed 4 bases, with 17 bases lying between them. In DNA, the CDR3 is TGTGCCAGCAGCTCCGGAAACAGGGGACTTTACAATGAGCAGTTCTTC. This sequence encodes CASSSGNRGLYNEQFF.

This clonotype was observed at least ten times. Germline is not matched at one junction end, which may reflect a read error. This CDR3 reads CASSQEPSLGEGVHF. The CDR3 DNA is TGTGCCAGCAGCCAAGAACCATCCTTGGGGGAGGGCGTCCATTTT. The chain links TRBV4-2 to TRBJ2-3; 7 bases are a match to TRBD2. CDR3 length: 15 amino acids. Germline CDR1 LGHNA, CDR2 YNFKEQ.

The gene calls are TRBV25-1 and TRBJ1-1; D ambiguous. From germline, CDR1 is MGHDK and CDR2 SYGVNS. Trimming took 5 bases from V and 4 from J, leaving 8 bases between them. This CDR3 comprises 12 residues. The CDR3 sequence is CASSYVGTEAFF. DNA for the CDR3: TGTGCCAGCAGTTACGTTGGCACTGAAGCTTTCTTT.

Only a few counts were recorded for this clonotype. This chain connects TRBV7-9 to TRBJ2-7; D not resolved. CDR1 is SEHNR, CDR2 FQNEAQ, per germline (reference sequence). The CDR3 length is 11 residues. V lost 5 bases and J 7 bases, leaving 9 bases between the germline ends. CDR3 protein: CASSPLAEQYF. The CDR3 DNA follows: TGTGCCAGCAGCCCCCTTGCTGAGCAGTACTTC.

This clonotype was seen ten or more times. The chain couples TRBV11-1 to TRBJ2-3; D is possibly TRBD1 (5 bases). CDR1 and CDR2 (germline): SGHAT, FQDESV (reference sequence). V was pared by 5 bases and J by 6 bases, with 12 bases between. The CDR3 is 13 amino acids. CDR3 sequence (DNA): TGTGCCAGCAGCATGATGAAGGGGGATACGCAGTATTTT. This gives the protein CASSMMKGDTQYF. Using reference TRBV11-1 and TRBJ2-3 for the parts outside the CDR3, the full variable domain is EAEVAQSPRYKITEKSQAVAFWCDPISGHATLYWYRQILGQGPELLVQFQDESVVDDSQLPKDRFSAERLKGVDSTLKIQPAELGDSAMYLCASSMMKGDTQYFGPGTRLTVL.

This clonotype was detected only a few times. This chain links TRBV6-6 with TRBJ2-1, with D maybe TRBD1 (6 bases). This CDR3 region has 15 residues. The germline V gene has CDR1 MNHNY and CDR2 SVGAGI (reference sequence). V dropped 2 bases and J dropped 4 bases, with 12 bases sitting between them. The CDR3 DNA follows: TGTGCCAGCAGTTACGCTAGGGGGTCTTACAATGAGCAGTTCTTC. Translated: CASSYARGSYNEQFF.

This chain links TRBV7-2 with TRBJ1-6; no reliable D call. Trimming took 4 bases from V and 9 from J, leaving 13 bases between them. The V gene's germline CDR1 is SGHTA and CDR2 FQGNSA. The CDR3 length is 14 residues. Here the CDR3 reads CASSSSGDSSPLHF. CDR3 bases: TGTGCCAGCAGCTCCAGTGGAGATTCTTCACCCCTCCACTTT.

The table lists this clonotype with a few counts. The chain is built from TRBV5-1 and TRBJ2-1; 9 bases align to TRBD2. CDR1 SGHRS and CDR2 YFSETQ come from the germline V gene. The CDR3 runs to 15 residues. J was trimmed by 7 bases and V by 0 bases; bases with no gene match: 5. The CDR3 is CASSLDAAGGNEQFF. DNA of the CDR3: TGCGCCAGCAGCTTGGATGCAGCGGGAGGAAATGAGCAGTTCTTC. The whole variable domain, remainder taken from reference TRBV5-1 and TRBJ2-1, is KAGVTQTPRYLIKTRGQQVTLSCSPISGHRSVSWYQQTPGQGLQFLFEYFSETQRNKGNFPGRFSGRQFSNSRSEMNVSTLELGDSALYLCASSLDAAGGNEQFFGPGTRLTVL.

The rearrangement links TRBV12-3 or TRBV12-4 to TRBJ1-3; 7 nucleotides align to TRBD1. J lost 0 bases, V lost 4 bases, and 6 bases had no gene match. The CDR3 is made up of 16 amino acids. The CDR3 sequence is CASSSSGGFSGNTIYF. CDR3 coding DNA: TGTGCCAGCAGTTCCTCAGGGGGGTTCTCTGGAAACACCATATATTTT.

The chain has TRBV19 and TRBJ2-7; no firm D call. V lost 7 bases, J lost 4 bases, and 14 bases lay in between. The CDR3 runs to 13 residues. In germline, CDR1 is LNHDA, CDR2 SQIVND (reference sequence). Here the CDR3 reads CASKGNGQYEQYF. CDR3 nucleotides: TGTGCCAGTAAAGGGAACGGGCAGTACGAGCAGTACTTC.

The chain employs TRBV5-1 and TRBJ2-1; TRBD2 matches 8 bases. The CDR3 length is 14 residues. V lost 4 bases to trimming and J lost 5 bases; unmatched junction nucleotides: 5. Germline V gene data show CDR1 as SGHRS and CDR2 as YFSETQ. The CDR3 reads CASSPGLVHNEQFF. CDR3 bases: TGCGCCAGCAGCCCGGGACTAGTTCACAATGAGCAGTTCTTC.

This clonotype was picked up a small number of times. The chain joins TRBV12-3 or TRBV12-4 to TRBJ1-1; a weak D match, TRBD1 (6 bases). The CDR3 has 14 amino acids. Trimming took off 6 bases at V and 6 bases at J, with 17 bases between the two ends. The CDR3 here is CASRPQQGSAEAFF. For the CDR3, the DNA is TGTGCCAGCAGGCCACAACAGGGTAGCGCTGAAGCTTTCTTT.

This clonotype occurred a few times. The J gene is TRBJ1-1, the V gene TRBV4-2, with a tentative D call TRBD1 (6 bases). The CDR3 has 15 amino acids. The V and J ends lost 1 base and 1 base respectively, with 10 bases between them. Germline values: CDR1 LGHNA, CDR2 YNFKEQ. The CDR3 region has the DNA TGTGCCAGCAGCCAAGGGACAGCGACGAACACTGAAGCTTTCTTT. This encodes CASSQGTATNTEAFF.

The chain is built from TRBV3-1 and TRBJ1-2; 7 bases align to TRBD1. Trimming took 4 bases from V and 2 from J; bases not matched to a gene: 7. CDR3 length: 15 amino acids. Germline values: CDR1 LGHDT, CDR2 YNNKEL (reference sequence). The CDR3 loop is CASSPGRGRNYGYTF. The CDR3 region has the DNA TGTGCCAGCAGCCCGGGGAGGGGGCGCAACTATGGCTACACCTTC.

The chain is built from TRBV19 and TRBJ2-5; 8 bases are shared with TRBD2. Per germline, CDR1 LNHDA and CDR2 SQIVND (reference sequence). Losses at the gene ends were 7 bases for V and 5 bases for J; bases not matched to a gene: 12. The CDR3 is 15 amino acids. In DNA form, the CDR3 reads TGTGCCAGTACCGCTTTCGCGGGAGGATCGGAGACCCAGTACTTC. Amino acids: CASTAFAGGSETQYF.

The V gene is TRBV7-9, the J gene TRBJ2-5, with D unclear. The V end lost 0 bases, the J end lost 5 bases, and 16 bases lay between the germline ends. Germline CDR1 and CDR2: SEHNR and FQNEAQ (reference sequence). The CDR3 covers 16 residues. CDR3 DNA sequence: TGTGCCAGCAGCTTAGCGGCTCTCCTAGATAGGGAGACCCAGTACTTC. It yields the protein CASSLAALLDRETQYF.

The sample holds many counts of this clonotype. This chain connects TRBV7-2 to TRBJ2-4; D might be TRBD2 (6 bases). Germline CDR1 SGHTA, CDR2 FQGNSA. V was trimmed by 3 bases and J by 7 bases, leaving 10 bases between them. The CDR3 runs 13 residues. CDR3 DNA sequence: TGTGCCAGCAGCTTGGCGGAGGGCAACATTCAGTACTTC. It encodes CASSLAEGNIQYF.

In its sample, this clonotype was seen a few times. The chain uses TRBV7-2 and TRBJ2-3, with 12 bases that match TRBD2. The CDR3 covers 16 residues. Germline values: CDR1 SGHTA, CDR2 FQGNSA. Unmatched junction bases numbered 9, after V lost 5 bases and J lost 6 bases. This CDR3 is CASSGQLAGGRDTQYF. The CDR3 DNA is TGTGCCAGCAGCGGACAGCTAGCGGGAGGGAGGGATACGCAGTATTTT.

The chain uses TRBV12-5 and TRBJ2-1, with TRBD2 as a possible D gene (6 bases). Germline V gene data show CDR1 as LGHNT and CDR2 as FRNRAP. The CDR3 spans 15 residues. Trimming took off 1 base at V and 10 bases at J, with 17 bases between the two ends. Here the CDR3 DNA reads TGTGCTAGTGGTTTGGGCGGGGCACGGACCGGGGAGCAGTTCTTC. This encodes CASGLGGARTGEQFF.

The rearrangement joins TRBV24-1 to TRBJ2-3; 12 bases match TRBD2. The ends lost 3 bases at V and 4 bases at J; junction bases unmatched: 7. Germline CDR1 is KGHDR and CDR2 is SFDVKD. This CDR3 is 17 amino acids long. The CDR3 DNA reads TGTGCCACCAGTGATCCGATGACTAGCGGGAGATCAGATACGCAGTATTTT. Encoded protein: CATSDPMTSGRSDTQYF.